This entry lists 10 T cell receptor beta chains sequenced from one sample in a study of metastatic and nonmetastatic thyroid tumors. TCRdb re-processed the PCR reads through MiXCR. Of tens of thousands of clones detected, approximately 20% appear once; the ten largest clones hold about 7.9%. Treatment of any kind had been given to no patient before thyroid surgery. The material sequenced was blood. Receptor source: a female donor with papillary thyroid cancer or a benign thyroid nodule (not recorded which). Some clones in this sample may be carry-over from other donors' samples.

V gene TRBV6-1 combines with J gene TRBJ2-6; a possible D gene is TRBD2 (6 bases). The CDR3 is made up of 18 amino acids. Trimming pared 1 base from V and 0 bases from J, leaving 13 bases between. Germline V gene lookup returns CDR1 MNHNS and CDR2 SASEGT. The CDR3 coding sequence is TGTGCCAGCAGTGAAGAGGACGGAGGGATCTCTGGGGCCAACGTCCTGACTTTC. Translation gives CASSEEDGGISGANVLTF.

Comments on this clone: At one end, the junction sequence differs from germline, possibly due to a read error. The J gene is TRBJ1-2, the V gene TRBV5-1; D not resolved. Germline CDR1 SGHRS, CDR2 YFSETQ. CDR3 length: 12 amino acids. DNA for the CDR3: TGCGCCAGCAGCTTGACTGGGAGTTGCTACACATTC. Translated: CASSLTGSCYTF. Combining the CDR3 with reference TRBV5-1 and TRBJ1-2 gives the whole variable domain KAGVTQTPRYLIKTRGQQVTLSCSPISGHRSVSWYQQTPGQGLQFLFEYFSETQRNKGNFPGRFSGRQFSNSRSEMNVSTLELGDSALYLCASSLTGSCYTFGSGTRLTVV.

The table lists this clone with many counts. The V gene is TRBV2, the J gene TRBJ2-3, with 11 nucleotides matching TRBD2. The length of the CDR3 is 14 residues. V shed 6 bases and J 4 bases; nucleotides not matched to a gene: 3. Per the germline V gene, CDR1 is SNHLY and CDR2 is FYNNEI. CDR3 sequence reads: CASRLAGGSDTQYF. The CDR3, as DNA: TGTGCCAGCAGGCTAGCGGGGGGATCAGATACGCAGTATTTT. The full variable domain, with the rest looked up from reference TRBV2 and TRBJ2-3, is EPEVTQTPSHQVTQMGQEVILRCVPISNHLYFYWYRQILGQKVEFLVSFYNNEISEKSEIFDDQFSVERPDGSNFTLKIRSTKLEDSAMYFCASRLAGGSDTQYFGPGTRLTVL.

This clone was recorded at least ten times. Additional DNA sequences in this sample encode the identical CDR3. The genes are TRBV20-1 and TRBJ1-1; unclear D gene. V was clipped by 7 bases and J by 5 bases, with 2 bases between them. Germline V gene lookup returns CDR1 DFQATT and CDR2 SNEGSKA (reference sequence). This CDR3 is 8 amino acids long. CDR3 protein: CSGTEAFF. The CDR3 coding sequence is TGCAGTGGGACTGAAGCTTTCTTT.

The chain recombines TRBV6-5 with TRBJ1-1; no clear D. The CDR3 is made up of 12 amino acids. Trimming pared 0 bases from V and 7 bases from J, leaving 6 bases between. Germline CDR1 is MNHEY and CDR2 is SVGAGI. CDR3 in DNA: TGTGCCAGCAGTTACTCCGTGTGTGAAGCTTTCTTT. This translates into CASSYSVCEAFF.

In this sample, this clone turned up a few times. A much larger clonotype is one base distant, so this may be a read error. The V call is TRBV7-3, the J call TRBJ2-1, with unresolved D. CDR1 SGHTA and CDR2 FQGTGA come from the germline V gene. This CDR3 is built from 14 residues. CDR3 coding DNA: TGTGCCAGCAGCCCCCTGGGGTCCTACAATGGGCAGTTCTTC. Translated: CASSPLGSYNGQFF.

With regard to this clone: The junction departs from the called germline gene at one end, perhaps through a read error. The rearrangement links TRBV19 to TRBJ2-1, with 8 bases that match TRBD2. CDR1 LNHDA and CDR2 SQIVND come from the germline V gene (reference sequence). CDR3 length: 18 amino acids. As DNA, the CDR3 is TGTGCCAGTATGGGACTAGTGGGGGCGATCAGCTCCTACAATGGGCAGTTCTTC. It yields the protein CASMGLVGAISSYNGQFF.

This clone was seen many times. The rearrangement joins TRBV10-1 to TRBJ2-1, with a weak D call TRBD1 (5 bases). With 3 bases removed from V and 7 bases from J, the gap between germline ends came to 7 bases. Germline V lookup: CDR1 WNHNN, CDR2 SYGVQD (reference sequence). CDR3 length equals 12 residues. In DNA, the CDR3 is TGCGCCAGCAGTGAAAGGGGAAATGAGCAGTTCTTC. Translated: CASSERGNEQFF.

The V and J genes are TRBV6-2 or TRBV6-3 and TRBJ1-2; no clear D. The CDR3 totals 14 residues. With 4 bases removed from V and 13 bases from J, the gap between germline ends came to 22 bases. CDR1 and CDR2 (germline): MNHEY, SVGEGT. CDR3 protein: CASSSSGEHPRVTF. The CDR3 DNA is TGTGCCAGCAGTTCCTCCGGTGAGCACCCTAGGGTCACCTTC.

The table lists this clone with a few counts. The chain uses TRBV6-1 and TRBJ2-7; tentatively, D is TRBD1 (6 bases). The CDR3 contains 15 residues. Germline assignment: CDR1 MNHNS and CDR2 SASEGT. V shed 6 bases and J shed 1 base, with 16 bases lying between them. The CDR3 nucleotides are TGTGCCAGCAGCGGAAGCCGAAGGGGGTCCTACGAGCAGTACTTC. Encoded protein: CASSGSRRGSYEQYF.